A single sample is the source of the 5 T cell receptor beta chains below, sequenced in a study of radiotherapy plus CTLA-4 blockade in lung cancer. Libraries were prepared by immunoSEQ multiplex PCR; TCRdb keeps only in-frame clonotypes and omits some of them. The data show around 82,000 clones, with more than 75% seen just once and approximately 16% held by the top ten. The sample consisted of peripheral blood, taken from a patient treated with radiotherapy plus ipilimumab. Receptor source: a human donor with non-small cell lung cancer that progressed on radiotherapy plus ipilimumab.

This chain links TRBV18 with TRBJ1-5; TRBD1 matches at 10 bases. V lost 2 bases to trimming and J lost 7 bases; unmatched junction nucleotides: 5. Germline CDR1 reads KGHSH; CDR2 reads LQKENI. The length of the CDR3 is 15 residues. CDR3 nucleotide sequence: TGTGCCAGCTCACCATCCGGACAGGGGGTACAGCCCCAGCATTTT. It translates to CASSPSGQGVQPQHF.

This clone has only a few counts. The chain combines TRBV18 with TRBJ2-2; 8 bases are a match to TRBD1. Germline loops: CDR1 KGHSH, CDR2 LQKENI. After removal of 4 bases from V and 4 bases from J, the junction contained 8 bases not matched to a gene. This CDR3 is 16 amino acids long. CDR3 residues: CASSLSGTGATGELFF. DNA of the CDR3: TGTGCCAGCTCACTATCCGGGACAGGAGCCACCGGGGAGCTGTTTTTT.

The chain uses TRBV12-1 and TRBJ1-1; the tabulated D call, TRBD1, remains unverified against the DNA. TRBV12-1 is deemed a pseudogene. This CDR3 spans 15 amino acids. This chain's CDR3 is CASSFAFRQNTEAFF. DNA for the CDR3: TGTGCCAGCAGCTTTGCTTTTCGACAGAACACTGAAGCTTTCTTT.

The chain uses TRBV14 and TRBJ1-2; D call uncertain. Trimming pared 1 base from V and 2 bases from J, leaving 8 bases between. The CDR3 is made up of 14 amino acids. Germline V gene sequence: CDR1 SGHDN, CDR2 FVKESK. The CDR3, as DNA: TGTGCCAGCAGCCAAGGTAGCGGGAACTATGGCTACACCTTC. Translated: CASSQGSGNYGYTF.

The V call is TRBV19, the J call TRBJ2-6; possibly TRBD1 for D (6 bases). This CDR3 spans 15 amino acids. The V end was cut by 6 bases, the J end by 0 bases, with 9 bases between. The germline CDR1 and CDR2 sequences are LNHDA and SQIVND (reference sequence). CDR3 DNA sequence: TGTGCCAGTAGGGACAGCCTCTCTGGGGCCAACGTCCTGACTTTC. Translated: CASRDSLSGANVLTF.